These 14 T cell receptor beta chains originate from one sample sequenced in a study of shared clonotypes between healthy human individuals. The protocol was immunoSEQ multiplex PCR, while the TCRdb copy is restricted to in-frame clones and leaves out a portion. The data contain about 500,000 clones, roughly four fifths of them singletons. Material: PBMCs. The receptor source for this set is a woman in her forties in good health. Some clones in this sample may be carry-over from other donors' samples.

The V call is TRBV6-5, the J call TRBJ2-6; D unclear. Trimming removed 1 base from V and 3 bases from J, with 10 bases in between. Germline V gives CDR1 MNHEY, CDR2 SVGAGI. The CDR3 sequence is 16 residues long. The CDR3 DNA reads TGTGCCAGCAGTTACTTCCTTACACTTGGGGCCAACGTCCTGACTTTC. Encoded protein: CASSYFLTLGANVLTF.

This rearrangement joins TRBV19 to TRBJ2-2, with TRBD1 as a possible D gene (5 bases). This CDR3 contains 16 residues. Germline V gene sequence: CDR1 LNHDA, CDR2 SQIVND (reference sequence). V was pared by 4 bases and J by 2 bases, with 14 bases between. The CDR3 bases are TGTGCCAGTAGTAAGGTAGGGCAGGGTAACACCGGGGAGCTGTTTTTT. As protein: CASSKVGQGNTGELFF.

The CDR3 nucleotides read TGTGCCAGCAGCTTAGGTTACGACAGATTTGCGGCGGAGCAGTTCTTC. The encoded protein is CASSLGYDRFAAEQFF. V is TRBV11-3 and J is TRBJ2-1; a weak D match, TRBD1 (5 bases). Between the trimmed V and J ends, which lost 1 base and 10 bases, there was a span of 20 bases. This CDR3 region has 16 residues. Germline CDR1 and CDR2: SGHNT and YENEEA. Supplemented by reference TRBV11-3 and TRBJ2-1, the full variable domain reads EAGVVQSPRYKIIEKKQPVAFWCNPISGHNTLYWYLQNLGQGPELLIRYENEEAVDDSQLPKDRFSAERLKGVDSTLKIQPAELGDSAVYLCASSLGYDRFAAEQFFGPGTRLTVL.

In this sample, this clone turned up once. The rearrangement uses TRBV27 and TRBJ2-2; the match to TRBD2 covers 7 bases. V lost 5 bases and J lost 1; bases outside the gene matches: 7. Germline values: CDR1 MNHEY, CDR2 SMNVEV (reference sequence). The CDR3 has 16 amino acids. The CDR3 coding sequence is TGTGCCAGCAGTCCCCGCGGGAGTTTGAACACCGGGGAGCTGTTTTTT. Translated, it gives CASSPRGSLNTGELFF.

The V and J genes are TRBV27 and TRBJ2-2; the D is unclear. The CDR3 is 12 residues long. The V end lost 0 bases, the J end lost 8 bases, and 4 bases lay between the germline ends. Germline CDR1 and CDR2: MNHEY and SMNVEV (reference sequence). As DNA, the CDR3 is TGTGCCAGCAGTTTATCGTGGGGGGAGCTGTTTTTT. This sequence encodes CASSLSWGELFF.

As to this clone: A far larger clone is one nucleotide away, so this likely arose from a read error. Other DNA sequences from this sample encode an identical CDR3 as well. The chain is built from TRBV6-5 and TRBJ2-7; TRBD1 matches 9 bases. J gave up 5 bases and V 0 bases, and 8 bases lay outside the gene matches. Germline CDR1 is MNHEY and CDR2 is SVGAGI. CDR3 size: 16 residues. This chain's CDR3 is CASSYSPGTGLDEQYF. Written as DNA, the CDR3 is TGTGCCAGCAGTTACTCTCCCGGGACAGGGCTCGACGAGCAGTACTTC.

CDR3 in DNA: TGTGCCACTACTCGGGACAGGGCGGGGAGCACTGAAGCTTTCTTT. Translating gives CATTRDRAGSTEAFF. This chain joins TRBV19 and TRBJ1-1; TRBD1 agrees at 9 bases. Germline V gene sequence: CDR1 LNHDA, CDR2 SQIVND (reference sequence). V lost 10 bases, J lost 4 bases, and 13 bases stayed unmatched. The CDR3 sequence is 15 residues long.

The sample holds many counts of this clone. The chain links TRBV7-7 to TRBJ2-1; D could derive from TRBD1 or TRBD2 (5 bases each). CDR1 is SSHAT and CDR2 is FNYEAQ in the germline V gene (reference sequence). CDR3 length equals 13 residues. With 1 base removed from V and 9 bases from J, the gap between germline ends came to 10 bases. Written as DNA, the CDR3 is TGTGCCAGCAGCTTAGGGGCAGGGAGTGAGCAGTTCTTC. As protein: CASSLGAGSEQFF.

The genes are TRBV6-1 and TRBJ1-3; D gene ambiguous. Germline values: CDR1 MNHNS, CDR2 SASEGT. The V end was cut by 0 bases, the J end by 0 bases, with 6 bases between. This CDR3 comprises 15 residues. This CDR3 is CASSEAPASGNTIYF. The CDR3 DNA follows: TGTGCCAGCAGTGAAGCGCCAGCCTCTGGAAACACCATATATTTT.

J is TRBJ2-7 and V is TRBV4-2; D gene ambiguous. The CDR3 totals 16 residues. Trimming removed 1 base at V and 3 bases at J, with 16 bases between. Germline CDR1 is LGHNA and CDR2 is YNFKEQ. In DNA, the CDR3 is TGTGCCAGCAGCCAAGGTCTAACCGCACATGACTACGAGCAGTACTTC. Translated: CASSQGLTAHDYEQYF.

The rearrangement joins TRBV9 to TRBJ1-6, with a weak D call TRBD1 (5 bases). V was shortened by 4 bases and J by 2 bases, with 13 bases between the two germline ends. Germline V gene data show CDR1 as SGDLS and CDR2 as YYNGEE. This CDR3 contains 16 residues. The CDR3 DNA follows: TGTGCCAGCAGCCCCTCGGGGGACGCCTATAATTCACCCCTCCACTTT. Its translation is CASSPSGDAYNSPLHF.

V usage is TRBV29-1 and J usage is TRBJ2-2, with D perhaps TRBD2 (5 bases). CDR1 is SQVTM and CDR2 is ANQGSEA in the germline V gene. This CDR3 has 16 residues. V lost 4 bases and J 5 bases, leaving 20 bases between the germline ends. CDR3 sequence: CSVVVGWEWLTGELFF. As DNA, the CDR3 is TGCAGCGTTGTGGTCGGGTGGGAGTGGTTAACCGGGGAGCTGTTTTTT.

A word on this clone: A single base separates this from a much larger clone, so it may be a read error. In the same sample, other DNA sequences code for this CDR3. The rearrangement joins TRBV14 to TRBJ2-1, with 10 bases fitting TRBD2. The germline gives CDR1 SGHDN, CDR2 FVKESK. V shed 5 bases and J 7 bases; nucleotides not matched to a gene: 8. This CDR3 has 15 residues. CDR3 region: CASSGRGLASNEQFF. CDR3 coding DNA: TGTGCCAGCAGCGGGAGGGGACTAGCGTCGAATGAGCAGTTCTTC.

This chain uses TRBV11-1 with TRBJ2-3; 8 bases match TRBD2. Germline V gene lookup returns CDR1 SGHAT and CDR2 FQDESV (reference sequence). The CDR3 loop spans 16 amino acids. The trim removed 5 bases at V and 0 bases at J, leaving 7 bases unmatched. CDR3 protein: CASSMGLDGSTDTQYF. For the CDR3, the DNA is TGTGCCAGCAGCATGGGACTAGATGGGAGCACAGATACGCAGTATTTT.